This T cell receptor (beta chain) was documented in a study of radiotherapy plus CTLA-4 blockade in lung cancer. On the study more broadly: Of all patients, more than 15% responded objectively and approximately 29% showed disease control. General study findings and limits: TCR clones of tumor origin grew in blood after radiotherapy plus ipilimumab. Among reported predictors of response, early blood T cell clone dynamics with interferon-beta performed best.

Germline CDR1 and CDR2: SGDLS and YYNGEE. There are 15 residues in the CDR3. Unmatched junction bases numbered 6, after V lost 3 bases and J lost 6 bases. On this clone itself: Its antigen is unknown.

Sequencing was performed with immunoSEQ multiplex PCR; in TCRdb, only in-frame clones are kept and a portion is missing. The repertoire consists of around 59,000 clones, with 70% to 80% occurring once and the leading ten covering around 4.2%. This clonotype was obtained from a human donor with non-small cell lung cancer who had a partial response to radiotherapy plus ipilimumab. V and J are TRBV9 and TRBJ2-2; 9 nucleotides line up with TRBD1. The sequenced sample was peripheral blood, obtained from a patient treated with radiotherapy plus ipilimumab. The CDR3 bases are TGTGCCAGCAGCGAGAGGACAGGGGTTTCCGGGGAGCTGTTTTTT. Its translation: CASSERTGVSGELFF.